The rows below give T cell receptor beta chains drawn from one sample of a study of CD8+ T cells in alopecia areata. Assay used: immunoSEQ multiplex PCR; TCRdb lists only in-frame clones, some missing. Among 100,000 to 150,000 clones listed, over 55% were seen once. Source: CD4+ T cells sorted from blood, taken at week 4, from a patient treated with tofacitinib. The receptors come from a human donor with alopecia areata. Both conserved end residues are part of each CDR3. The D gene is left open where the match is weak. Expanded clones are given a class, and other clones once, few, many or no size at all.

. | TRBJ2-3 | TRBV18 | . | TGTGCCAGCTCTCTCGACAGCACAGATACGCAGTATTTT | CASSLDSTDTQYF
. | TRBJ2-1 | TRBV15 | . | TGTGCCACCAGCAGCTTTTACAATGAGCAGTTCTTC | CATSSFYNEQFF
few | TRBJ2-7 | TRBV5-1 | TRBD2 | TGCGCCAGCAGCTTCCAACCGGGACTAGAAGAGGGCGAGCAGTACTTC | CASSFQPGLEEGEQYF
. | TRBJ1-2 | TRBV9 | . | TGTGCCAGCAGCGTGCTGGGCGTCGGTGGCTACACCTTC | CASSVLGVGGYTF
. | TRBJ2-6 | TRBV4-1 | . | TGCGCCAGCAGCCAAGATTTGGCCTCTGGGGCCAACGTCCTGACTTTC | CASSQDLASGANVLTF
. | TRBJ2-4 | TRBV4-3 | . | TGCGCCAGCAGCCAAGCTTGGGGAAACATTCAGTACTTC | CASSQAWGNIQYF
. | TRBJ2-7 | TRBV6-5 | . | TGTGCCAGCAGTTACAACCGGGGAGACTACGAGCAGTACTTC | CASSYNRGDYEQYF
once | TRBJ2-5 | TRBV5-1 | . | TGCGCCAGCAGCGCCGGGGGGCGAGAGACCCAGTACTTC | CASSAGGRETQYF
. | TRBJ1-2 | TRBV19 | TRBD1 | TGTGCCAGTGAGACAGGGGGAGGCTACACCTTC | CASETGGGYTF
. | TRBJ1-2 | TRBV30 | TRBD1 | TGTGCCTGGGCGGGACAGGGTCATGGCTACACCTTC | CAWAGQGHGYTF
once | TRBJ2-5 | TRBV9 | TRBD1 | TGTGCCAGCAGCGTAGCTTCGGGACAGGGGCAAGAGACCCAGTACTTC | CASSVASGQGQETQYF
. | TRBJ2-1 | TRBV11-3 | . | TGTGCCAGCAGCTGGAGGGATCGGGGGAGCAATGAGCAGTTCTTC | CASSWRDRGSNEQFF
. | TRBJ2-7 | TRBV27 | . | TGTGCCAGCAGTTTGACACAGCTCTCCTACGAGCAGTACTTC | CASSLTQLSYEQYF
. | TRBJ1-5 | TRBV2 | . | TGTGCCAGCATGGCTCGAAGCAATCAGCCCCAGCATTTT | CASMARSNQPQHF
. | TRBJ2-5 | TRBV9 | TRBD1 | TGTGCCAGCACCACTGTCGGACAGGGGGCGTGGGAGACCCAGTACTTC | CASTTVGQGAWETQYF
few | TRBJ2-5 | TRBV4-1 | . | TGCGCCAGCAGCCGGGGGGACGAAGAGACCCAGTACTTC | CASSRGDEETQYF
. | TRBJ1-1 | TRBV25-1 | . | TGTGCCAGCAGTGAAACTACTGAAGCTTTCTTT | CASSETTEAFF
. | TRBJ1-2 | TRBV10-3 | . | TGTGCCATCAGTGATTTTTTGGGTAGGGTTGGCGGCTACACCTTC | CAISDFLGRVGGYTF
. | TRBJ2-3 | TRBV2 | . | TGTGCCAGCAGCCCCGACAGGAGATACACAGATACGCAGTATTTT | CASSPDRRYTDTQYF
. | TRBJ1-1 | TRBV4-1 | . | TGCGCCAGCAGCCGCTGGAGGGAACAGAACACTGAAGCTTTCTTT | CASSRWREQNTEAFF
. | TRBJ1-1 | TRBV29-1 | . | TGCAGCGTTGGGGGGACGTACGCTTTCTTT | CSVGGTYAFF
many | TRBJ2-3 | TRBV5-8 | TRBD2 | TGTGCCAGCAGCTTGACTAGCGGGGGGGGCCGTCTCCTATATACGCAGTATTTT | CASSLTSGGGRLLYTQYF
. | TRBJ1-1 | TRBV5-4 | . | TGTGCCAGCAGCCCTGGACAGCTATCCATGAACACTGAAGCTTTCTTT | CASSPGQLSMNTEAFF
few | TRBJ1-3 | TRBV18 | . | TGTGCCAGCTCACCAACGGACGATTCTGGAAACACCATATATTTT | CASSPTDDSGNTIYF